Each of the 20 T cell receptor beta chains below was sequenced from the same sample in a study of cytomegalovirus exposure and HLA in healthy donors (dated by TCRdb to the late 2010s). The method behind the library was the immunoSEQ multiplex PCR assay. The multiplex PCR relied on a mix of 60 forward primers for TCR Vbeta segments and 13 reverse primers for TCR Jbeta segments. What TCRdb holds here is the immuneACCESS table cut down to in-frame rearrangements. Part of the clones is not present; checked against another copy, under half of the missing clones reflect an unresolved V gene, and the others are unexplained. For this sample the table gives about 52,000 clones, of which 72% were detected only once. The top ten clones comprise approximately 10% of the sample. Sequencing was performed on PBMCs. The receptors derive from a woman in her forties or fifties in good health and CMV-seronegative.

The chain is built from TRBV19 and TRBJ1-5; D gene ambiguous. Trimming removed 7 bases from V and 7 bases from J, with 17 bases in between. This CDR3 has 14 amino acids. Germline CDR1 reads LNHDA; CDR2 reads SQIVND (reference sequence). CDR3 sequence (DNA): TGTGCCAGTACCTTCGGTGGAGGATTACAGCCCCAGCATTTT. This translates into CASTFGGGLQPQHF.

The V and J genes are TRBV2 and TRBJ1-4; TRBD1 agrees at 7 bases. Germline V gene sequence: CDR1 SNHLY, CDR2 FYNNEI. CDR3 length: 15 residues. With 5 bases clipped from V and 8 bases from J, the junction kept 11 bases outside the gene matches. The CDR3 region is CASSKRQGVLEKLFF. In DNA form, the CDR3 reads TGTGCCAGCAGTAAGAGACAGGGAGTCTTGGAAAAACTGTTTTTT.

The rearrangement links TRBV4-3 to TRBJ1-2; TRBD1 might be the D (5 bases). This CDR3 is 15 amino acids long. V lost 1 base, J lost 2 bases, and 11 bases lay in between. CDR1 is LGHNA, CDR2 YSLEER, per germline. The CDR3: CASSQAFRQNYGYTF. CDR3 nucleotide sequence: TGCGCCAGCAGCCAAGCCTTCCGACAGAACTATGGCTACACCTTC.

V usage is TRBV28 and J usage is TRBJ1-6; no reliable D call. V lost 2 bases and J lost 9, with 11 bases in between. The V gene's germline CDR1 is MDHEN and CDR2 SYDVKM. There are 14 residues in the CDR3. This CDR3 reads CASSLAGPLSPLHF. CDR3 coding DNA: TGTGCCAGCAGTTTAGCAGGCCCCCTTTCACCCCTCCACTTT.

To note about this clone: The junction shows a germline mismatch at one end, possibly a read error. This chain links TRBV2 with TRBJ2-3, with TRBD2 identical over 7 bases. Germline CDR1 reads SNHLY; CDR2 reads FYNNEI. The CDR3 sequence is 13 residues long. DNA for the CDR3: TGCTCTGGACGGGGAGGGAGCACAGATACGCAGTATTTT. As protein: CSGRGGSTDTQYF. The full variable domain, rest sourced from reference TRBV2 and TRBJ2-3, is EPEVTQTPSHQVTQMGQEVILRCVPISNHLYFYWYRQILGQKVEFLVSFYNNEISEKSEIFDDQFSVERPDGSNFTLKIRSTKLEDSAMYFCSGRGGSTDTQYFGPGTRLTVL.

This clone occurred a few times. The CDR3 is CASSLGAKETQYF. The CDR3 nucleotides are TGCGCCAGCAGCTTGGGGGCTAAAGAGACCCAGTACTTC. V gene TRBV5-1 combines with J gene TRBJ2-5, with D hard to call. This CDR3 contains 13 residues. Germline values: CDR1 SGHRS, CDR2 YFSETQ. The V end was cut by 0 bases, the J end by 3 bases, with 6 bases between.

The J gene is TRBJ1-2, the V gene TRBV29-1; D might be TRBD1 (5 bases). The CDR3 covers 13 residues. Germline lookup yields CDR1 SQVTM and CDR2 ANQGSEA. The germline V and J ends were trimmed by 4 bases and 1 base, with 10 bases remaining between them. The CDR3 bases are TGCAGCGTTGGCCAGGGAGGTAACTATGGCTACACCTTC. Translation: CSVGQGGNYGYTF. Filled out from reference TRBV29-1 and TRBJ1-2, the complete variable domain reads SAVISQKPSRDICQRGTSLTIQCQVDSQVTMMFWYRQQPGQSLTLIATANQGSEATYESGFVIDKFPISRPNLTFSTLTVSNMSPEDSSIYLCSVGQGGNYGYTFGSGTRLTVV.

This clone was seen a handful of times. The genes are TRBV5-1 and TRBJ2-3; 9 bases are shared with TRBD2. The CDR3 sequence is 16 residues long. After removal of 3 bases from V and 2 bases from J, the junction contained 7 bases not matched to a gene. Germline lookup yields CDR1 SGHRS and CDR2 YFSETQ. DNA for the CDR3: TGCGCCAGCAGCTCCGGACTAGCGTCAAACACAGATACGCAGTATTTT. It specifies CASSSGLASNTDTQYF.

This chain links TRBV18 with TRBJ1-6; D is uncertain. This CDR3 comprises 15 residues. Deletions cut 3 bases from V and 0 bases from J, with 6 bases between. The germline CDR1 and CDR2 sequences are KGHSH and LQKENI. The CDR3 here is CASSPSSSYNSPLHF. CDR3 nucleotides: TGTGCCAGCTCACCGTCGAGCTCCTATAATTCACCCCTCCACTTT.

The chain uses TRBV18 and TRBJ2-2; maybe TRBD1 (5 bases). Germline V gene lookup returns CDR1 KGHSH and CDR2 LQKENI. V lost 2 bases and J lost 1, with 17 bases in between. This CDR3 comprises 18 residues. CDR3 amino acids: CASSPSSQPGLNTGELFF. CDR3 coding DNA: TGTGCCAGCTCACCAAGCTCCCAGCCAGGGCTGAACACCGGGGAGCTGTTTTTT.

The chain combines TRBV9 with TRBJ2-7, with 9 positions matching TRBD2. Germline V gene sequence: CDR1 SGDLS, CDR2 YYNGEE. CDR3 length equals 14 residues. The junction had 7 bases not matched to a gene; V was cut back by 4 bases and J by 5 bases. The CDR3 reads CASSPRLAANEQYF. In DNA form, the CDR3 reads TGTGCCAGCAGCCCCAGACTAGCGGCTAACGAGCAGTACTTC.

The V and J genes are TRBV11-3 and TRBJ1-1; D may be TRBD1 (6 bases). V lost 3 bases to trimming and J lost 4 bases, with 18 bases between them. This CDR3 has 16 residues. CDR1 is SGHNT and CDR2 is YENEEA in the germline V gene. The CDR3 is CASSLWDKYCSTEAFF. The CDR3 DNA reads as TGTGCCAGCAGCTTGTGGGACAAATACTGCTCCACTGAAGCTTTCTTT.

The chain carries TRBV9 and TRBJ2-1; D is unresolved. CDR1 is SGDLS, CDR2 YYNGEE, per germline. The CDR3 has 12 residues. With 4 bases removed from V and 6 bases from J, the gap between germline ends came to 8 bases. The CDR3: CASSTPSNEQFF. The CDR3 region has the DNA TGTGCCAGCAGCACCCCGAGCAATGAGCAGTTCTTC.

This clone has at least ten counts. The chain carries TRBV7-6 and TRBJ1-1; no definite D call. CDR1 SGHVS and CDR2 FNYEAQ come from the germline V gene. V was cut by 2 bases and J by 0 bases, with 4 bases left in between. CDR3 length: 13 residues. In nucleotides, the CDR3 is TGTGCCAGCAGCTTATCAGTGAACACTGAAGCTTTCTTT. Protein sequence: CASSLSVNTEAFF.

The gene calls are TRBV6-5 and TRBJ2-2; 9 bases match TRBD1. V gave up 8 bases and J gave up 5 bases; unmatched junction bases: 6. The CDR3 loop spans 14 amino acids. Germline V gene sequence: CDR1 MNHEY, CDR2 SVGAGI. This CDR3 is CASRMTGGTGELFF. The CDR3 nucleotides are TGTGCCAGCCGGATGACAGGGGGGACCGGGGAGCTGTTTTTT.

Only a few counts were recorded for this clone. The chain combines TRBV6-5 with TRBJ2-3, with D tentatively TRBD2 (5 bases). There are 15 residues in the CDR3. CDR1 is MNHEY, CDR2 SVGAGI, per germline. Trimming pared 8 bases from V and 4 bases from J, leaving 19 bases between. For the CDR3, the DNA is TGTGCCAGCTCCCCCCGGACTCTCGGGGCAGATACGCAGTATTTT. Residues: CASSPRTLGADTQYF.

This clone came up a few times. The rearrangement joins TRBV29-1 to TRBJ2-3; D might be TRBD2 (6 bases). The V end was cut by 4 bases, the J end by 0 bases, with 11 bases between. This CDR3 contains 14 residues. The V gene's germline CDR1 is SQVTM and CDR2 ANQGSEA. CDR3 in amino acids: CSVGSGTSTDTQYF. CDR3 bases: TGCAGCGTTGGCTCAGGGACTAGCACAGATACGCAGTATTTT.

The V call is TRBV7-3, the J call TRBJ2-1; D uncertain. The CDR3 totals 12 residues. Germline CDR1 is SGHTA and CDR2 is FQGTGA. V was shortened by 1 base and J by 8 bases, with 6 bases between the two germline ends. CDR3 loop: CASSLRPHEQFF. The CDR3 region has the DNA TGTGCCAGCAGCTTAAGGCCACATGAGCAGTTCTTC.

CDR3 DNA sequence: TGCGCCAGCAGCCGCGGAACTAGTTCGGAAGAGACCCAGTACTTC. Protein: CASSRGTSSEETQYF. The chain couples TRBV5-1 to TRBJ2-5, with D possibly being TRBD2 (5 bases). CDR1 is SGHRS and CDR2 is YFSETQ in the germline V gene. The V and J ends lost 4 bases and 3 bases respectively, with 16 bases between them. The CDR3 runs 15 residues.

This clone is a singleton in its sample. This chain's CDR3 is CASSFTGGRTEAFF. CDR3 nucleotide sequence: TGTGCCAGCAGCTTTACTGGGGGCCGTACTGAAGCTTTCTTT. V and J are TRBV6-1 and TRBJ1-1; D possibly corresponds to TRBD1 (6 bases). This CDR3 spans 14 amino acids. V was pared by 6 bases and J by 5 bases, with 16 bases between. Germline V gives CDR1 MNHNS, CDR2 SASEGT.